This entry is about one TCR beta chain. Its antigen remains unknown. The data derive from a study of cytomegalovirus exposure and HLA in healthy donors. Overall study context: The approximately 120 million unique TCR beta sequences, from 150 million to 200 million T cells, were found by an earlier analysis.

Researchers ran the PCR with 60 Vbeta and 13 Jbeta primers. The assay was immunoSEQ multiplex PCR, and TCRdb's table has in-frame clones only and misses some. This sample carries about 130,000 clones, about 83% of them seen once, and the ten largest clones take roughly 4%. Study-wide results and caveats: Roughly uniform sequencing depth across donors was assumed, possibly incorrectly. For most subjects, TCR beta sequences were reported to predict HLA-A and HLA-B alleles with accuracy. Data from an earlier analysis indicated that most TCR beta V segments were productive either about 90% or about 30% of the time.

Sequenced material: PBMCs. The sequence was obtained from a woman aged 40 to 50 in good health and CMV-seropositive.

As DNA, the CDR3 is TGTGCCAGTAGTACGGATTTAACAGGATCCTATAGCAATCAGCCCCAGCATTTT. It is translated as CASSTDLTGSYSNQPQHF. J is TRBJ1-5 and V is TRBV19; a weak D match, TRBD1 (5 bases). The germline gives CDR1 LNHDA, CDR2 SQIVND (reference sequence). The CDR3 is made up of 18 amino acids. V lost 4 bases, J lost 0 bases, and 19 bases lay in between. Full variable domain (missing parts from reference TRBV19 and TRBJ1-5): DGGITQSPKYLFRKEGQNVTLSCEQNLNHDAMYWYRQDPGQGLRLIYYSQIVNDFQKGDIAEGYSVSREKKESFPLTVTSAQKNPTAFYLCASSTDLTGSYSNQPQHFGDGTRLSIL.